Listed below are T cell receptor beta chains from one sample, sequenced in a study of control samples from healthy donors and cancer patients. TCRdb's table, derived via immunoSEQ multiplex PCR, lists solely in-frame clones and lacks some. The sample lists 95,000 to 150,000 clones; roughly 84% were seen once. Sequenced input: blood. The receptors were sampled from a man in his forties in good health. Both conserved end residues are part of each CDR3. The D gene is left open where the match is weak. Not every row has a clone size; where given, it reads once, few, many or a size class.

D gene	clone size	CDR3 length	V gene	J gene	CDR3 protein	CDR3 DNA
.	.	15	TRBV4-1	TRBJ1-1	CASSQLGGTAAEAFF	TGCGCCAGCAGCCAGTTGGGGGGAACAGCCGCGGAAGCTTTCTTT
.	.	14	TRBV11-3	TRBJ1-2	CASSRSQTEAVDTF	TGTGCCAGCAGCCGATCTCAGACAGAGGCGGTTGACACCTTC
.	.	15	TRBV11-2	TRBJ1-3	CASSSDRPSGNTIYF	TGTGCCAGCAGCAGCGACAGGCCCTCTGGAAACACCATATATTTT
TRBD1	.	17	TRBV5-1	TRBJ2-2	CASSPGQRKRSTGELFF	TGCGCCAGCAGCCCGGGACAGAGGAAACGATCCACCGGGGAGCTGTTTTTT
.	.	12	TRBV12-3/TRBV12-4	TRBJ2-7	CASGPWGYEQYF	TGTGCCAGCGGTCCCTGGGGGTACGAGCAGTACTTC
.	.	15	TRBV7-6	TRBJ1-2	CASSPGQGGSDGYTF	TGTGCCAGCAGCCCCGGTCAGGGTGGTTCGGATGGCTACACCTTC
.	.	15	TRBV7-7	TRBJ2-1	CASSLQGALGNEQFF	TGTGCCAGCAGCTTACAAGGGGCACTTGGCAATGAGCAGTTCTTC
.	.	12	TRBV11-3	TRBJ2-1	CASRPRVGEQFF	TGTGCCAGCAGACCCAGGGTTGGGGAGCAGTTCTTC
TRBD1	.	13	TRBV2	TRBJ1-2	CASSLDREDGYTF	TGTGCCAGCAGTCTGGACAGGGAGGATGGCTACACCTTC
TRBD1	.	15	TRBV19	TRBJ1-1	CASSKIGQATTEAFF	TGTGCCAGTAGTAAGATTGGACAGGCGACCACTGAAGCTTTCTTT
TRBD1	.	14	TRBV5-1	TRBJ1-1	CASRLGGANTEAFF	TGCGCCAGTCGGTTAGGGGGCGCGAACACTGAAGCTTTCTTT
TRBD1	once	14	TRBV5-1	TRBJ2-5	CASSYTGGLKTQYF	TGCGCCAGCAGCTATACAGGGGGCTTAAAGACCCAGTACTTC
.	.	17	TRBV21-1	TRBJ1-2	CASSTGRTGEVNYGYTF	TGTGCCAGCAGCACGGGTCGGACAGGGGAGGTTAACTATGGCTACACCTTC
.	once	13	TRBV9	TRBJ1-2	CASSVKGTSGYTF	TGTGCCAGCAGCGTAAAGGGAACTTCTGGCTACACCTTC
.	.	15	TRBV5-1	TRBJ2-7	CASSGSVGRTYEQYF	TGCGCCAGCAGCGGCTCGGTCGGGCGGACCTACGAGCAGTACTTC
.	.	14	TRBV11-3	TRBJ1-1	CASSLWGLSTEAFF	TGTGCCAGCAGCTTGTGGGGGCTCAGCACTGAAGCTTTCTTT
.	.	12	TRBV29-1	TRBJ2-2	CSFRQQGGELFF	TGCAGCTTTCGGCAGCAGGGAGGGGAGCTGTTTTTT
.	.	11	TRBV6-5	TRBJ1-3	CASSYRNTIYF	TGTGCCAGCAGCTATAGGAACACCATATATTTT
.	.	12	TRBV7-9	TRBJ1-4	CASSPGAEKLFF	TGTGCCAGCAGTCCAGGGGCTGAAAAACTGTTTTTT
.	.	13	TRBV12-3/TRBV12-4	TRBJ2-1	CASSLGVNNEQFF	TGTGCCAGCAGTTTAGGAGTTAACAATGAGCAGTTCTTC
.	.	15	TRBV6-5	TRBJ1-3	CASSYSTHSGNTIYF	TGTGCCAGCAGTTACTCCACACACTCTGGAAACACCATATATTTT
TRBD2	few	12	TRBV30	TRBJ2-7	CAWGLASYEQYF	TGTGCCTGGGGACTAGCGAGCTACGAGCAGTACTTC
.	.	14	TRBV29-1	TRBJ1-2	CSVVPSGVNYGYTF	TGCAGCGTTGTCCCATCGGGAGTTAACTATGGCTACACCTTC
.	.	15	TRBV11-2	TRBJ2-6	CASSRGPSGANVLTF	TGTGCCAGCAGCCGAGGCCCCTCTGGGGCCAACGTCCTGACTTTC
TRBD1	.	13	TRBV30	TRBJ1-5	CAWSRGERQPQHF	TGTGCCTGGAGCAGGGGGGAGAGACAGCCCCAGCATTTT
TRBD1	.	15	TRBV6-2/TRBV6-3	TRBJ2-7	CASSYSGTGQAEQYF	TGTGCCAGCAGTTACTCCGGGACAGGGCAGGCCGAGCAGTACTTC
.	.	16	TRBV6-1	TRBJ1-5	CASSDWGGTGNQPQHF	TGTGCCAGCAGTGATTGGGGGGGCACGGGCAATCAGCCCCAGCATTTT
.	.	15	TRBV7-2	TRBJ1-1	CASSLLHHLNTEAFF	TGTGCCAGCAGCTTACTACACCATCTAAACACTGAAGCTTTCTTT
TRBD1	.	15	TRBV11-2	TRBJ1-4	CASSPTGGAGEKLFF	TGTGCCAGCAGCCCCACAGGGGGCGCAGGTGAAAAACTGTTTTTT
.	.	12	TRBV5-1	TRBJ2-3	CASSLNTDTQYF	TGCGCCAGCAGCTTAAACACAGATACGCAGTATTTT
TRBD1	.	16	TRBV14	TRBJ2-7	CASSQGLGTGTYEQYF	TGTGCCAGCAGCCAAGGTCTCGGGACAGGTACCTACGAGCAGTACTTC
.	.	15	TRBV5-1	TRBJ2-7	CASSPGRGPSDEQYF	TGCGCCAGCAGCCCCGGGAGGGGGCCCTCAGACGAGCAGTACTTC
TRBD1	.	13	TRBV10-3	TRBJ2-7	CAIRTGGGYEQYF	TGTGCCATCAGGACAGGGGGCGGCTACGAGCAGTACTTC
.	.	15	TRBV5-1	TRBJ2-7	CASSWGTPRSYEQYF	TGCGCCAGCAGCTGGGGGACCCCAAGGTCCTACGAGCAGTACTTC
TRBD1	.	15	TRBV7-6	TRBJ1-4	CASSPWTGGTEKLFF	TGTGCCAGCAGCCCTTGGACAGGAGGTACTGAAAAACTGTTTTTT
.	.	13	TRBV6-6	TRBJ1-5	CASRRGDGQPQHF	TGTGCCAGCAGGCGGGGGGACGGTCAGCCCCAGCATTTT
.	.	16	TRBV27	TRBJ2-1	CASSFQGGLPGNEQFF	TGTGCCAGCAGTTTCCAGGGGGGACTACCTGGTAATGAGCAGTTCTTC
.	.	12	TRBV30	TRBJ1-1	CAWSGGGTEAFF	TGTGCCTGGAGTGGAGGGGGCACTGAAGCTTTCTTT
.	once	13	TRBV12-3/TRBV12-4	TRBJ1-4	CASSFFTMEKLFF	TGTGCCAGCAGTTTCTTTACAATGGAAAAACTGTTTTTT
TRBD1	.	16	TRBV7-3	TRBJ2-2	CASSLSATGKTGELFF	TGTGCCAGCAGCTTATCTGCGACAGGGAAGACCGGGGAGCTGTTTTTT